This T cell receptor (beta chain) was sequenced during a study of graft-versus-host responses after intestinal transplantation. Study context: Recipients underwent multivisceral, liver-intestinal, or isolated intestinal transplants. Anti-thymocyte globulin induction preceded roughly 3 years of tacrolimus and steroid maintenance in all recipients. Study outcomes and limitations: Detected in recipient marrow were GvH clones, some of which were first observed in ileum or blood.

Assay used: immunoSEQ multiplex PCR; TCRdb lists only in-frame clones, some missing. The data hold approximately 89,000 clones, with around 93% observed a single time. V shed 3 bases, J shed 4 bases, and the junction held 7 bases outside the gene matches. There are 15 residues in the CDR3. In germline, CDR1 is LNHDA, CDR2 SQIVND (reference sequence). As to this clone: Its antigen is unidentified.

The TCR originated in a human donor who was the organ donor for an intestinal transplant. This chain uses TRBV19 with TRBJ2-7; 9 nucleotides agree with TRBD2. Sequenced here: unstimulated CD8+ T cells sorted from spleen or lymph node cells, sampled before transplant. CDR3 bases: TGTGCCAGTAGTATCCCGGCCGCGGGAGGGTACGAGCAGTACTTC. It encodes CASSIPAAGGYEQYF.